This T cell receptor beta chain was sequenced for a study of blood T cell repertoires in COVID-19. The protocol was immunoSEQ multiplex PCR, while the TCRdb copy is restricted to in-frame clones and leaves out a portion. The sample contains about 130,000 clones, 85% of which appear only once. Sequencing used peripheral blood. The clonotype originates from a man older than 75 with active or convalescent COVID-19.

The CDR3 nucleotides read TGCAGTGCTAGTATCAATCAGGGACAAGAGACCCAGTACTTC. It specifies CSASINQGQETQYF. The chain combines TRBV20-1 with TRBJ2-5; possible D gene TRBD1, 5 bases. Trimming stripped 3 bases from V and 2 bases from J, with 13 bases between. The CDR3 runs to 14 residues. CDR1 and CDR2 from the germline V gene are DFQATT and SNEGSKA (reference sequence).